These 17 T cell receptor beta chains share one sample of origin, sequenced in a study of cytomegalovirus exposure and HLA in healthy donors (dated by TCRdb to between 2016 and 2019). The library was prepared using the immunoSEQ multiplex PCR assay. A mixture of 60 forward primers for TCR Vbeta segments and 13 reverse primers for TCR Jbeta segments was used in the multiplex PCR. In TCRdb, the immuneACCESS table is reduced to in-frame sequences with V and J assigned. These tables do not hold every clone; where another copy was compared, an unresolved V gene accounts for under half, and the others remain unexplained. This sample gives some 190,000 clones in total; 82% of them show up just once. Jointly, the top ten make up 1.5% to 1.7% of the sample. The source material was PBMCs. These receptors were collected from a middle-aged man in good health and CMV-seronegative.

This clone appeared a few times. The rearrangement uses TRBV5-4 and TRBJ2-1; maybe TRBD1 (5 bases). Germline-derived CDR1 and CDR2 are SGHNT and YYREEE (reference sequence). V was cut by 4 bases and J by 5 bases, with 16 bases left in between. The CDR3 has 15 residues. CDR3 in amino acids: CASSPAWSGNNEQFF. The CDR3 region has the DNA TGTGCCAGCAGCCCGGCGTGGTCAGGGAACAATGAGCAGTTCTTC. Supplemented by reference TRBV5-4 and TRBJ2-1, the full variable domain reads ETGVTQSPTHLIKTRGQQVTLRCSSQSGHNTVSWYQQALGQGPQFIFQYYREEENGRGNFPPRFSGLQFPNYSSELNVNALELDDSALYLCASSPAWSGNNEQFFGPGTRLTVL.

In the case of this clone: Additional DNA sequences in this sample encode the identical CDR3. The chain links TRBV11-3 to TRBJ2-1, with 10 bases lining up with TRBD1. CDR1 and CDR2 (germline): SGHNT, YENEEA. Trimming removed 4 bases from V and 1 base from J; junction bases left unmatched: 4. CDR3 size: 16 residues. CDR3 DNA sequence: TGTGCCAGCAGCTCGAGGGACAGGGGTTCCTACAATGAGCAGTTCTTC. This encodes CASSSRDRGSYNEQFF.

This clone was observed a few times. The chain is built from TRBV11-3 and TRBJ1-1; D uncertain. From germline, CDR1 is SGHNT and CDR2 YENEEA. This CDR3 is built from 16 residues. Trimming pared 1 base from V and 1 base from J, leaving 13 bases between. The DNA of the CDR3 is TGTGCCAGCAGCTTAGCCCCGGGAGGATGGAACACTGAAGCTTTCTTT. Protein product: CASSLAPGGWNTEAFF.

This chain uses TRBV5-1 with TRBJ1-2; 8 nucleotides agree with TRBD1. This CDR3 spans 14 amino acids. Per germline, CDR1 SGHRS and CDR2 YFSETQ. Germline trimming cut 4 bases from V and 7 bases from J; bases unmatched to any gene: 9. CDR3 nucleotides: TGCGCCAGCAGCCCCATCGGACAGGGCTCTGGCTACACCTTC. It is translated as CASSPIGQGSGYTF.

In DNA, the CDR3 is TGCAGCGCAGAGGTAAATGAAAAACTGTTTTTT. Its translation: CSAEVNEKLFF. The chain is built from TRBV29-1 and TRBJ1-4; D gene uncertain. CDR1 is SQVTM, CDR2 ANQGSEA, per germline. The length of the CDR3 is 11 residues. Between the trimmed V and J ends, which lost 7 bases and 5 bases, there was a span of 8 bases.

The CDR3 DNA follows: TGCGCCAGCAGTCCGAACTCTCTGATAACAGGGGGAAAAGGAAACACCATATATTTT. It translates to CASSPNSLITGGKGNTIYF. This chain links TRBV4-1 with TRBJ1-3, with TRBD1 matching over 8 bases. This CDR3 has 19 residues. Germline loops: CDR1 MGHRA, CDR2 YSYEKL. Germline trimming cut 6 bases from V and 4 bases from J; bases unmatched to any gene: 20.

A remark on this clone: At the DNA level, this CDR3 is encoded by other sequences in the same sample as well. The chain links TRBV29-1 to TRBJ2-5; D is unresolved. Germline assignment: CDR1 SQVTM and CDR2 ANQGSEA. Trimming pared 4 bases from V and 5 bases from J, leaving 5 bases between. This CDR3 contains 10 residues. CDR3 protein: CSVGRETQYF. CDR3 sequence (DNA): TGCAGCGTTGGGCGGGAGACCCAGTACTTC.

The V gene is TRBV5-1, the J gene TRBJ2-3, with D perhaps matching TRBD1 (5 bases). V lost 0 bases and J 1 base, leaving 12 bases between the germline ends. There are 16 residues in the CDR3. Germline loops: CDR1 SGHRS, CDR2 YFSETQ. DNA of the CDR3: TGCGCCAGCAGCTTGGGTGGGGCGTTGGGCACAGATACGCAGTATTTT. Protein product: CASSLGGALGTDTQYF.

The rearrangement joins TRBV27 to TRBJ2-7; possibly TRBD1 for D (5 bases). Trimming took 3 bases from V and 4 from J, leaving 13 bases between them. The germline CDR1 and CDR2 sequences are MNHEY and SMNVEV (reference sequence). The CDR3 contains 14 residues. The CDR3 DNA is TGTGCCAGCAGTTTGTGGACAAGGTCGTACGAGCAGTACTTC. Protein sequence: CASSLWTRSYEQYF.

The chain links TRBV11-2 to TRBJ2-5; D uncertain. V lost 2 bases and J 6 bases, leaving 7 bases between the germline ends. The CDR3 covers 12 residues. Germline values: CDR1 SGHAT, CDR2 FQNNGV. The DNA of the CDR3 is TGTGCCAGCAGCTTAACTCAAAAGACCCAGTACTTC. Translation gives CASSLTQKTQYF.

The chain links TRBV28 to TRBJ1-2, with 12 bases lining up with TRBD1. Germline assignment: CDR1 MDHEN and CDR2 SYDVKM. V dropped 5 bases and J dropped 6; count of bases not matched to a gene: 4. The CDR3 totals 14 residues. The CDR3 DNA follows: TGTGCCAGCAGTGAGGGACAGGGGGCGCATGGCTACACCTTC. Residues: CASSEGQGAHGYTF.

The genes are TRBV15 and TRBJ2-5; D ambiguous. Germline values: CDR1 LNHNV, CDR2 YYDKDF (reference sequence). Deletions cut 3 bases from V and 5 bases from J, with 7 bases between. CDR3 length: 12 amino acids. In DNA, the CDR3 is TGTGCCACCAGCAGGTCTAGGGAGACCCAGTACTTC. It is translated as CATSRSRETQYF. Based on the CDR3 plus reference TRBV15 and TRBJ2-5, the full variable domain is DAMVIQNPRYQVTQFGKPVTLSCSQTLNHNVMYWYQQKSSQAPKLLFHYYDKDFNNEADTPDNFQSRRPNTSFCFLDIRSPGLGDTAMYLCATSRSRETQYFGPGTRLLVL.

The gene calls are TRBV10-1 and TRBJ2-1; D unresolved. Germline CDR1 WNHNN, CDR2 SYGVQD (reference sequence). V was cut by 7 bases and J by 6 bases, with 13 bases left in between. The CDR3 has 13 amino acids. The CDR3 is CASKDTGFNEQFF. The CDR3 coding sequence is TGCGCCAGCAAAGATACTGGTTTCAATGAGCAGTTCTTC.

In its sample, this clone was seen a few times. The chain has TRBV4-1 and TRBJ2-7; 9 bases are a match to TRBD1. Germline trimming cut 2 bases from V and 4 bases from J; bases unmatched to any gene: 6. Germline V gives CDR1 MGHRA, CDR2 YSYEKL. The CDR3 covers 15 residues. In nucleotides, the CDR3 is TGCGCCAGCAGCCAAAACCCGACAGGGGGGTACGAGCAGTACTTC. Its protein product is CASSQNPTGGYEQYF.

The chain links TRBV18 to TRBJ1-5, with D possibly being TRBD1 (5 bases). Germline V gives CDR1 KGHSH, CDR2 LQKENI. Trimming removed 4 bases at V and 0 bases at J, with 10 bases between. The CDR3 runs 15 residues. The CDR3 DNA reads TGTGCCAGCTCACTCGGACAACCTAGCAATCAGCCCCAGCATTTT. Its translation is CASSLGQPSNQPQHF.

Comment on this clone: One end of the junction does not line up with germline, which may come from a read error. The CDR3, as DNA: TGTGCCGGCAGTGGACTAGCGGGAGTTCATGAGCAGTTCTTC. It is translated as CAGSGLAGVHEQFF. The chain is built from TRBV27 and TRBJ2-1, with TRBD2 matching 13 bases. This CDR3 contains 14 residues. Germline CDR1 is MNHEY and CDR2 is SMNVEV (reference sequence).

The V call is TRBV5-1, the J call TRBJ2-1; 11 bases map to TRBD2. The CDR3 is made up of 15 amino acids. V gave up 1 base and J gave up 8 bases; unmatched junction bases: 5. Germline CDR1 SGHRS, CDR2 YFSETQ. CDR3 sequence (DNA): TGCGCCAGCAGCTTGCTAGTAGCGGGGGGGGATGAGCAGTTCTTC. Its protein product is CASSLLVAGGDEQFF.